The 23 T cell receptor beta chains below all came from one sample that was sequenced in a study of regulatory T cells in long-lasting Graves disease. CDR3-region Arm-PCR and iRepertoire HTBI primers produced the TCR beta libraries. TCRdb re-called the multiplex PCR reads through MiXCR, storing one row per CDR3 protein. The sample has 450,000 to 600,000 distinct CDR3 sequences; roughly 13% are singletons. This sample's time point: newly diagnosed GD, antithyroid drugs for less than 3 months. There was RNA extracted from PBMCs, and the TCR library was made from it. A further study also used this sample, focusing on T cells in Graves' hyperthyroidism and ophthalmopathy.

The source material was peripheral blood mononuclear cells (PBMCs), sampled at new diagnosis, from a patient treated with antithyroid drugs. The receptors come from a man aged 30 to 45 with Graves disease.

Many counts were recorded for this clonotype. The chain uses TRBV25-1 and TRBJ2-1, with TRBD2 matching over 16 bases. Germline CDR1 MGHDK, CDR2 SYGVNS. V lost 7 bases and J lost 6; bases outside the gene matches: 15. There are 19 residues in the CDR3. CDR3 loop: CASIEGTSGRDAGGNEQFF. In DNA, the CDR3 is TGTGCCAGCATCGAGGGGACTAGCGGGAGGGATGCGGGGGGCAATGAGCAGTTCTTC.

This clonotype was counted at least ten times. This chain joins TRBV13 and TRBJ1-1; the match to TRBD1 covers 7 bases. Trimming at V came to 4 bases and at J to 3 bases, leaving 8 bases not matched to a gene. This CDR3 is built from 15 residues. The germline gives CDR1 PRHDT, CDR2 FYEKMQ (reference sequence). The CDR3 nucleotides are TGTGCCAGCAGCTCGGACCCTCAGGGGGACACTGAAGCTTTCTTT. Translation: CASSSDPQGDTEAFF. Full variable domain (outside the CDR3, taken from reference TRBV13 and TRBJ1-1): AAGVIQSPRHLIKEKRETATLKCYPIPRHDTVYWYQQGPGQDPQFLISFYEKMQSDKGSIPDRFSAQQFSDYHSELNMSSLELGDSALYFCASSSDPQGDTEAFFGQGTRLTVV.

CDR3 protein: CASSARTSGYEQYF. DNA for the CDR3: TGTGCCAGCAGCGCCCGGACTAGCGGCTACGAGCAGTACTTC. V usage is TRBV11-1 and J usage is TRBJ2-7, with 10 positions matching TRBD2. V lost 5 bases and J lost 3; bases outside the gene matches: 4. The CDR3 consists of 14 residues. CDR1 and CDR2 (germline): SGHAT, FQDESV (reference sequence).

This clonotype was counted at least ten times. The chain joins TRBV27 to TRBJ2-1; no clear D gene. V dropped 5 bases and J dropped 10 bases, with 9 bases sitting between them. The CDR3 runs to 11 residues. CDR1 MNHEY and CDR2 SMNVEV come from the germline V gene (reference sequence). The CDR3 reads CASSDQVEQFF. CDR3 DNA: TGTGCCAGCAGTGACCAGGTGGAGCAGTTCTTC.

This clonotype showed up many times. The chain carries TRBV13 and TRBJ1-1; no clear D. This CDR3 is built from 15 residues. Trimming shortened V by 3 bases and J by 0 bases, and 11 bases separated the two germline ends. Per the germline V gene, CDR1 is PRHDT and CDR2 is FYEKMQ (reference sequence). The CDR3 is CASSFGSGMNTEAFF. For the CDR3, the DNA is TGTGCCAGCAGCTTCGGGTCGGGGATGAACACTGAAGCTTTCTTT. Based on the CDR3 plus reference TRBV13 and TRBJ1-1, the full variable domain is AAGVIQSPRHLIKEKRETATLKCYPIPRHDTVYWYQQGPGQDPQFLISFYEKMQSDKGSIPDRFSAQQFSDYHSELNMSSLELGDSALYFCASSFGSGMNTEAFFGQGTRLTVV.

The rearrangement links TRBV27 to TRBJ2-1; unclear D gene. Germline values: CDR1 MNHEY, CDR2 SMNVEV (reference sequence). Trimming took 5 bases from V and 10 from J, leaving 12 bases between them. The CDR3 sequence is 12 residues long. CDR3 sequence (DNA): TGTGCCAGCAGTGCAACAATGGGCGAGCAGTTCTTC. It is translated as CASSATMGEQFF.

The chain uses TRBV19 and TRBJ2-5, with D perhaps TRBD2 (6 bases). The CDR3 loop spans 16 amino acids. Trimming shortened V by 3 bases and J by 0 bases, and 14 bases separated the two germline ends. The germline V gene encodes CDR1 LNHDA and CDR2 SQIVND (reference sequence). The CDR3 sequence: CASSMGIAAYQETQYF. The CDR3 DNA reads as TGTGCCAGTAGTATGGGCATAGCGGCGTACCAAGAGACCCAGTACTTC.

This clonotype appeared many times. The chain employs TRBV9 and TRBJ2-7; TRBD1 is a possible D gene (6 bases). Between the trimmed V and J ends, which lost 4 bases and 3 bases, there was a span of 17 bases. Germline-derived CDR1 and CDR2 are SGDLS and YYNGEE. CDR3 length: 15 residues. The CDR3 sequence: CASSPRRTELYEQYF. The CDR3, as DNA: TGTGCCAGCAGCCCCAGAAGGACAGAGCTCTACGAGCAGTACTTC.

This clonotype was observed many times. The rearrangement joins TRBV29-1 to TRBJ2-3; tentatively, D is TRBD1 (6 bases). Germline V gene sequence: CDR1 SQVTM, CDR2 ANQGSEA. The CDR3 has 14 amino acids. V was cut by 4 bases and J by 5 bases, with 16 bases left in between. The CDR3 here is CSVGTTGQGDTQYF. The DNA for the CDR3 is TGCAGCGTTGGTACCACAGGGCAGGGAGATACGCAGTATTTT.

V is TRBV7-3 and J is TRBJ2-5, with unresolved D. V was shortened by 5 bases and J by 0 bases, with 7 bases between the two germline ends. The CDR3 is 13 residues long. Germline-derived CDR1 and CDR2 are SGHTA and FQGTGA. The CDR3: CASSPSHQETQYF. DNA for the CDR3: TGTGCCAGCAGCCCCTCACACCAAGAGACCCAGTACTTC. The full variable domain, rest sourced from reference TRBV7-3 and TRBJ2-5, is GAGVSQTPSNKVTEKGKYVELRCDPISGHTALYWYRQSLGQGPEFLIYFQGTGAADDSGLPNDRFFAVRPEGSVSTLKIQRTERGDSAVYLCASSPSHQETQYFGPGTRLLVL.

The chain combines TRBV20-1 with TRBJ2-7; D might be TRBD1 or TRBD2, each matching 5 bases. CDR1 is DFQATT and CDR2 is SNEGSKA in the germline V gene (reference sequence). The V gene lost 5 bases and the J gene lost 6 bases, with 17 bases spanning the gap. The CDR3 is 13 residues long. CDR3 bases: TGCAGTGCTCCGGGACGGGCTCGCGGCGAGCAGTACTTC. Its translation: CSAPGRARGEQYF.

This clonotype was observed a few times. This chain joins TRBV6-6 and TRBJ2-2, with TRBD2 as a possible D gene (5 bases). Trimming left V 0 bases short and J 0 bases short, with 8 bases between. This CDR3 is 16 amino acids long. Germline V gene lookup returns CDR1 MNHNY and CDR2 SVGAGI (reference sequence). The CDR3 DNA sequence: TGTGCCAGCAGTTACTCGAGGGTTGCGAACACCGGGGAGCTGTTTTTT. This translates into CASSYSRVANTGELFF.

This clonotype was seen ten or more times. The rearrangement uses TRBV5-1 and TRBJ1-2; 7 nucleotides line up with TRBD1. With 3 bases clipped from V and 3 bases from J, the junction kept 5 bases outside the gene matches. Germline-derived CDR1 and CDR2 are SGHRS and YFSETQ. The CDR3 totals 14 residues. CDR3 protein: CASSSMTGYYGYTF. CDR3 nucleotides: TGCGCCAGCAGCTCCATGACAGGGTACTATGGCTACACCTTC. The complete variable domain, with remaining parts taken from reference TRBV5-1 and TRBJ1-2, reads KAGVTQTPRYLIKTRGQQVTLSCSPISGHRSVSWYQQTPGQGLQFLFEYFSETQRNKGNFPGRFSGRQFSNSRSEMNVSTLELGDSALYLCASSSMTGYYGYTFGSGTRLTVV.

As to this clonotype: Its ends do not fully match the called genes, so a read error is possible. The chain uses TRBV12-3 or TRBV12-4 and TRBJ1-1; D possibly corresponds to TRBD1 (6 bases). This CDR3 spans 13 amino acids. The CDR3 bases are TGTGACAGCAGTTTCGGGGGCGGGACTGAAGCTTTCTTT. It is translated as CDSSFGGGTEAFF.

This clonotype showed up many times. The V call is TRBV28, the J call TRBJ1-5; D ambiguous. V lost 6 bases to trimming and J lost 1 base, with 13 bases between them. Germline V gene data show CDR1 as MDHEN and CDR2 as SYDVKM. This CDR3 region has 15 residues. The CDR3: CASSPPKASNQPQHF. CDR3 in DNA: TGTGCCAGCAGCCCCCCTAAGGCAAGCAATCAGCCCCAGCATTTT. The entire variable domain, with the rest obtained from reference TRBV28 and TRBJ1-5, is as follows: DVKVTQSSRYLVKRTGEKVFLECVQDMDHENMFWYRQDPGLGLRLIYFSYDVKMKEKGDIPEGYSVSREKKERFSLILESASTNQTSMYLCASSPPKASNQPQHFGDGTRLSIL.

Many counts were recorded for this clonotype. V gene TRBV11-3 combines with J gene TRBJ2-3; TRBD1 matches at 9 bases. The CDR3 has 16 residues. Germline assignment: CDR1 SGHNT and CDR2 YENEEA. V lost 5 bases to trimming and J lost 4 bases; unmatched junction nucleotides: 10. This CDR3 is CASSPDRGRSPDTQYF. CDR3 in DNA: TGTGCCAGCAGCCCGGACAGGGGCCGATCTCCAGATACGCAGTATTTT.

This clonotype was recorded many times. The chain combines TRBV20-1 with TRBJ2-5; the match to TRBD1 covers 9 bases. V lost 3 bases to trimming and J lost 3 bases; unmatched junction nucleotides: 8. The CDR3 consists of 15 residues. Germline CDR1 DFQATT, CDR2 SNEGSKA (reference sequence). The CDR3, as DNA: TGCAGTGCTAGGGCCGCTAGGACAGGGGAAGAGACCCAGTACTTC. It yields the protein CSARAARTGEETQYF.

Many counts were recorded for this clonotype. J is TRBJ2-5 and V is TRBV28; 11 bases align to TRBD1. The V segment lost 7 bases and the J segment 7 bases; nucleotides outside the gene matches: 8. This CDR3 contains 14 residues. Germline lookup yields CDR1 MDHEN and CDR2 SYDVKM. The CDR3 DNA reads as TGTGCCAGCACCGGACAGGGGGCTGCGGGGACCCAGTACTTC. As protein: CASTGQGAAGTQYF.

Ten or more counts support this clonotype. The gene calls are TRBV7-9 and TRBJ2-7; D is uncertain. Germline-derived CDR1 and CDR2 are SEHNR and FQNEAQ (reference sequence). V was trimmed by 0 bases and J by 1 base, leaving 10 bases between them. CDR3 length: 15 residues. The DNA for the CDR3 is TGTGCCAGCAGCTTAGCGCGCGTGGAATCCTACGAGCAGTACTTC. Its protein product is CASSLARVESYEQYF.

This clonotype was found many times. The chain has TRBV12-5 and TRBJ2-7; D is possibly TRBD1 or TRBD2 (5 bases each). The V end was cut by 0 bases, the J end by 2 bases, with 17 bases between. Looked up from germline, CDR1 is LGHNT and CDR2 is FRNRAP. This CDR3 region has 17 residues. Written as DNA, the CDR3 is TGTGCTAGTGGTTTGGTACTCGGCAGGGAGCTCCCCTACGAGCAGTACTTC. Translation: CASGLVLGRELPYEQYF.

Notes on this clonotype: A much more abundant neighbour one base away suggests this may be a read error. CDR3 nucleotides: TGTGCCGGCAGCTTGGAGGGTTCGAACACAGATACGCAGTATTTT. It translates to CAGSLEGSNTDTQYF. The chain recombines TRBV7-6 with TRBJ2-3; TRBD2 might be the D (6 bases). Germline V gene data show CDR1 as SGHVS and CDR2 as FNYEAQ. CDR3 size: 15 residues.

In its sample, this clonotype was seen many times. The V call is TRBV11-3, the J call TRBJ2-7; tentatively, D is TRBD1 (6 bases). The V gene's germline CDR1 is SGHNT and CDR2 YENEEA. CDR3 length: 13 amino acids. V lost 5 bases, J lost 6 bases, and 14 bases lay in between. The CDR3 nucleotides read TGTGCCAGCAGCCAGGAACAGGGATCCGAGCAGTACTTC. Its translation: CASSQEQGSEQYF.

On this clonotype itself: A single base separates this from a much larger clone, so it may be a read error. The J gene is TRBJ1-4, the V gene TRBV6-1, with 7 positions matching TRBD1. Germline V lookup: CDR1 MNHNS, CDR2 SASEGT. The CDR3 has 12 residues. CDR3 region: CVSQGGFGKLFF. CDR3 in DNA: TGTGTCAGCCAGGGGGGGTTCGGAAAACTGTTTTTT.